This T cell receptor beta chain was sequenced for a study of cytomegalovirus exposure and HLA in healthy donors. With 60 Vbeta and 13 Jbeta primers, the PCR was carried out. Assay used: immunoSEQ multiplex PCR; TCRdb lists only in-frame clones, some missing. Of 300,000 or so clones in the sample, 84% were seen once. Study findings and constraints: Beyond CMV serostatus, there was no information to go on about immune exposure.

For this clone: Its antigen is unidentified.

With V trimmed by 11 bases and J by 7 bases, 15 bases remained unmatched. This CDR3 has 15 residues. The germline gives CDR1 MDHEN, CDR2 SYDVKM. The receptor was isolated from a woman in her thirties or forties in good health and CMV-seropositive. What was sequenced was PBMCs. The chain employs TRBV28 and TRBJ2-7; 12 bases are shared with TRBD2. The CDR3 spells CASSGETSGSFEQYF. CDR3 nucleotide sequence: TGTGCCTCCAGTGGGGAGACTAGCGGGAGTTTTGAGCAGTACTTC.